Listed here are 32 T cell receptor beta chains from one sample, sequenced in a study of Ad26.COV2.S vaccination and SARS-CoV-2 variants. The treatment here: 19 received Ad26.COV2.S at low or high dose, single or two shots; about 5 received placebo; per-sample allocation not given. Each sample was drawn 63 days after the first injection (of vaccine or placebo). Clones were sequenced by immunoSEQ multiplex PCR, and TCRdb holds only the in-frame ones, with some missing. The table has roughly 380,000 clones, roughly 84% seen once. The sample here was peripheral blood, taken in a trial of Ad26.COV2.S vaccine versus placebo. These receptor sequences come from a person between 18 and 60 years old who received the Ad26.COV2.S COVID-19 vaccine or a placebo.

The chain recombines TRBV5-1 with TRBJ2-3; the D gene is possibly TRBD2 (5 bases). The germline V gene has CDR1 SGHRS and CDR2 YFSETQ. The V and J ends lost 0 bases and 4 bases respectively, with 9 bases between them. CDR3 length: 14 residues. The CDR3 DNA reads as TGCGCCAGCAGCTTGGCGGACTTGGCAGATACGCAGTATTTT. This gives the protein CASSLADLADTQYF.

This clone was recorded once. This rearrangement joins TRBV11-2 to TRBJ2-1; 9 bases are shared with TRBD1. This CDR3 is 16 amino acids long. V lost 7 bases to trimming and J lost 4 bases; unmatched junction nucleotides: 11. Germline lookup yields CDR1 SGHAT and CDR2 FQNNGV. The CDR3 coding sequence is TGTGCCAGCAAAAGCTTAGACGGGACAGGGTACAATGAGCAGTTCTTC. Translating it yields CASKSLDGTGYNEQFF.

The table lists this clone with a few counts. The V call is TRBV6-2 or TRBV6-3, the J call TRBJ2-7, with TRBD2 matching 15 bases. Germline V CDR1 and CDR2: MNHEY, SVGEGT. The CDR3 contains 16 residues. Trimming took 6 bases from V and 3 from J; bases not matched to a gene: 6. CDR3 amino acids: CASSPPGLAGGYEQYF. The CDR3 nucleotides are TGTGCCAGCAGCCCTCCGGGACTAGCGGGAGGCTACGAGCAGTACTTC.

V usage is TRBV29-1 and J usage is TRBJ2-1; 8 nucleotides match TRBD1. Germline loops: CDR1 SQVTM, CDR2 ANQGSEA. The CDR3 has 14 residues. V dropped 5 bases and J dropped 7; count of bases not matched to a gene: 10. Here the CDR3 reads CSVKLGQGRNEQFF. In DNA, the CDR3 is TGCAGCGTTAAACTAGGACAGGGCCGAAATGAGCAGTTCTTC.

This chain uses TRBV6-5 with TRBJ1-6; 7 bases map to TRBD1. The CDR3 has 14 amino acids. CDR1 MNHEY and CDR2 SVGAGI come from the germline V gene. Germline trimming cut 7 bases from V and 8 bases from J; bases unmatched to any gene: 8. The CDR3 coding sequence is TGTGCCAGCACACCCGACAGGGCTTATTCACCCCTCCACTTT. It codes for CASTPDRAYSPLHF.

The V call is TRBV5-3, the J call TRBJ2-1; no definite D call. TRBV5-3 falls under the ORF class, with uncertain function. Trimming shortened V by 0 bases and J by 9 bases, and 19 bases separated the two germline ends. There are 16 residues in the CDR3. The CDR3 DNA is TGTGCCAGAAGCTTGGCAGGACCACAGATTTACGGTGAGCAGTTCTTC. Protein: CARSLAGPQIYGEQFF.

This clone was observed many times. The chain recombines TRBV19 with TRBJ2-7; no reliable D call. Germline V gene lookup returns CDR1 LNHDA and CDR2 SQIVND (reference sequence). This CDR3 region has 14 residues. V gave up 1 base and J gave up 5 bases, with 12 bases separating them. The CDR3 is CASSIGSRIHEQYF. The CDR3 DNA reads TGTGCCAGTAGTATAGGAAGTAGAATCCACGAGCAGTACTTC.

J is TRBJ2-3 and V is TRBV2; maybe TRBD2 (6 bases). Trimming shortened V by 6 bases and J by 6 bases, and 13 bases separated the two germline ends. Germline V gene data show CDR1 as SNHLY and CDR2 as FYNNEI. The CDR3 covers 13 residues. The CDR3 sequence: CASRARGGDTQYF. For the CDR3, the DNA is TGTGCCAGCAGGGCTAGAGGAGGGGATACGCAGTATTTT.

V and J are TRBV15 and TRBJ2-2; D call uncertain. The CDR3 runs 14 residues. Germline V gene lookup returns CDR1 LNHNV and CDR2 YYDKDF (reference sequence). Between the trimmed V and J ends, which lost 0 bases and 7 bases, there was a span of 9 bases. CDR3 DNA sequence: TGTGCCACCAGCAGAGATTTTAGTGACGGGGAGCTGTTTTTT. Its protein product is CATSRDFSDGELFF.

Only a few counts were recorded for this clone. The chain uses TRBV5-1 and TRBJ2-5; D remains ambiguous. This CDR3 has 13 residues. Per the germline V gene, CDR1 is SGHRS and CDR2 is YFSETQ. Trimming removed 0 bases at V and 1 base at J, with 4 bases between. CDR3 in amino acids: CASSLVSQETQYF. The CDR3 nucleotides are TGCGCCAGCAGCTTGGTCAGCCAAGAGACCCAGTACTTC. Full variable domain (missing parts from reference TRBV5-1 and TRBJ2-5): KAGVTQTPRYLIKTRGQQVTLSCSPISGHRSVSWYQQTPGQGLQFLFEYFSETQRNKGNFPGRFSGRQFSNSRSEMNVSTLELGDSALYLCASSLVSQETQYFGPGTRLLVL.

V is TRBV6-5 and J is TRBJ2-5; D is perhaps TRBD2 (6 bases). V was clipped by 9 bases and J by 9 bases, with 23 bases between them. The CDR3 consists of 14 residues. CDR1 and CDR2 (germline): MNHEY, SVGAGI. CDR3 DNA sequence: TGTGCCAGTAGCCCCCGCGGGGTCCTGGGGTCCCAGTACTTC. Its protein is CASSPRGVLGSQYF.

The chain couples TRBV3-1 (or the pseudogene TRBV3-2) to TRBJ1-4; 12 bases are shared with TRBD1. CDR1 and CDR2 from the germline V gene are LGHDT and YNNKEL (reference sequence). This CDR3 is 16 amino acids long. V shed 4 bases, J shed 8 bases, and the junction held 8 bases outside the gene matches. As DNA, the CDR3 is TGTGCCAGCAGCCTCCGTGTAGGGACAGGGGGCGAAAAACTGTTTTTT. The encoded protein is CASSLRVGTGGEKLFF.

The V and J genes are TRBV29-1 and TRBJ1-4; D might be TRBD1 (5 bases). The CDR3 runs 14 residues. Trimming took 0 bases from V and 3 from J, leaving 8 bases between them. Germline assignment: CDR1 SQVTM and CDR2 ANQGSEA. The CDR3 protein is CSVEDWGSNEKLFF. The CDR3 DNA reads as TGCAGCGTTGAAGACTGGGGCTCTAATGAAAAACTGTTTTTT.

V usage is TRBV30 and J usage is TRBJ1-2, with D unclear. Trimming pared 0 bases from V and 0 bases from J, leaving 11 bases between. The CDR3 length is 15 residues. Germline V gene lookup returns CDR1 GTSNPN and CDR2 SVGIG (reference sequence). The CDR3 sequence is CAWSVIGHPNYGYTF. CDR3 DNA sequence: TGTGCCTGGAGTGTTATCGGGCACCCTAACTATGGCTACACCTTC.

CDR3: CASSQAGADTQYF. The CDR3 nucleotides read TGTGCCAGCAGCCAGGCAGGGGCAGATACGCAGTATTTT. The chain recombines TRBV3-1 (or the pseudogene TRBV3-2) with TRBJ2-3; the D gene is possibly TRBD1 (6 bases). CDR1 and CDR2 from the germline V gene are LGHDT and YNNKEL (reference sequence). The V end was cut by 3 bases, the J end by 4 bases, with 8 bases between. This CDR3 region has 13 residues.

The rearrangement joins TRBV7-9 to TRBJ1-5; 7 bases match TRBD1. V lost 5 bases, J lost 6 bases, and 13 bases stayed unmatched. There are 16 residues in the CDR3. CDR1 is SEHNR, CDR2 FQNEAQ, per germline (reference sequence). The CDR3 region is CASSHTTGNLGQPQHF. The CDR3 region has the DNA TGTGCCAGCAGCCACACGACAGGGAATTTAGGTCAGCCCCAGCATTTT.

The V call is TRBV4-3, the J call TRBJ2-7; a possible D gene is TRBD2 (6 bases). CDR3 size: 15 residues. Looked up from germline, CDR1 is LGHNA and CDR2 is YSLEER. Trimming took off 1 base at V and 2 bases at J, with 12 bases between the two ends. The CDR3 sequence is CASSQGGGMPYEQYF. CDR3 in DNA: TGCGCCAGCAGCCAAGGTGGCGGGATGCCCTACGAGCAGTACTTC.

The CDR3 spells CASRQDREAFF. In DNA form, the CDR3 reads TGTGCCAGTAGACAGGATAGAGAAGCTTTCTTT. The V gene is TRBV10-3, the J gene TRBJ1-1, with a weak D call TRBD1 (6 bases). This CDR3 comprises 11 residues. Trimming left V 10 bases short and J 8 bases short, with 14 bases between. Looked up from germline, CDR1 is ENHRY and CDR2 is SYGVKD.

The chain uses TRBV18 and TRBJ2-7; D is possibly TRBD2 (6 bases). Germline assignment: CDR1 KGHSH and CDR2 LQKENI. There are 13 residues in the CDR3. The V end was cut by 2 bases, the J end by 4 bases, with 9 bases between. CDR3 nucleotide sequence: TGTGCCAGCTCACCAGGGAGCGGGTACGAGCAGTACTTC. Translated, it gives CASSPGSGYEQYF.

This clone was detected many times. This chain links TRBV5-1 with TRBJ2-1, with D unclear. The length of the CDR3 is 14 residues. Trimming removed 4 bases from V and 10 bases from J, with 18 bases in between. From germline, CDR1 is SGHRS and CDR2 YFSETQ. This CDR3 is CASSARTVVGEQFF. Written as DNA, the CDR3 is TGCGCCAGCAGCGCTAGGACCGTCGTGGGGGAGCAGTTCTTC.

The rearrangement links TRBV19 to TRBJ2-5; 8 bases match TRBD1. CDR1 is LNHDA and CDR2 is SQIVND in the germline V gene (reference sequence). The V and J ends lost 3 bases and 5 bases, in that order; junction bases with no gene match: 5. The CDR3 is 14 amino acids. In DNA, the CDR3 is TGTGCCAGTAGTATGACAGGGGTTAGGGAGACCCAGTACTTC. Amino acid sequence: CASSMTGVRETQYF.

The chain joins TRBV27 to TRBJ1-3; D unclear. V was cut by 2 bases and J by 3 bases, with 11 bases left in between. Per germline, CDR1 MNHEY and CDR2 SMNVEV (reference sequence). CDR3 length: 15 residues. For the CDR3, the DNA is TGTGCCAGCAGTTTAACCTGGCGGAGTGGAAACACCATATATTTT. This encodes CASSLTWRSGNTIYF.

This chain uses TRBV4-2 with TRBJ2-2; either TRBD1 or TRBD2 may fit D (6 bases each). Trimming removed 6 bases at V and 5 bases at J, with 13 bases between. Germline assignment: CDR1 LGHNA and CDR2 YNFKEQ. This CDR3 spans 14 amino acids. CDR3 DNA sequence: TGTGCCAGCAGGGGGGGCGCGGAGACCGGGGAGCTGTTTTTT. Its protein is CASRGGAETGELFF.

The DNA for the CDR3 is TGTGCCAGCTCACCACGACGTGGGTCCTACGAGCAGTACTTC. Translation: CASSPRRGSYEQYF. The chain couples TRBV18 to TRBJ2-7, with D hard to call. Germline V gene lookup returns CDR1 KGHSH and CDR2 LQKENI. The V gene lost 1 base and the J gene lost 1 base, with 8 bases spanning the gap. The CDR3 spans 14 residues.

The rearrangement joins TRBV6-1 to TRBJ2-7; D unclear. The CDR3 length is 16 residues. The germline V gene encodes CDR1 MNHNS and CDR2 SASEGT. V was trimmed by 2 bases and J by 1 base, leaving 15 bases between them. The CDR3 sequence: CASSEITGWASYEQYF. DNA of the CDR3: TGTGCCAGCAGTGAAATTACGGGCTGGGCGTCCTACGAGCAGTACTTC.

This rearrangement joins TRBV11-2 to TRBJ2-7, with TRBD2 identical over 8 bases. The CDR3 contains 14 residues. Trimming at V came to 5 bases and at J to 3 bases, leaving 6 bases not matched to a gene. CDR1 is SGHAT and CDR2 is FQNNGV in the germline V gene. The CDR3 coding sequence is TGTGCCAGCAGCCTCCCGGGGGGGGACTACGAGCAGTACTTC. Protein product: CASSLPGGDYEQYF. The whole variable domain, remainder taken from reference TRBV11-2 and TRBJ2-7, is EAGVAQSPRYKIIEKRQSVAFWCNPISGHATLYWYQQILGQGPKLLIQFQNNGVVDDSQLPKDRFSAERLKGVDSTLKIQPAKLEDSAVYLCASSLPGGDYEQYFGPGTRLTVT.

This clone appeared a few times. This rearrangement joins TRBV4-1 to TRBJ2-5; D is possibly TRBD2 (6 bases). The CDR3 is 18 amino acids. V lost 0 bases and J 1 base, leaving 18 bases between the germline ends. In germline, CDR1 is MGHRA, CDR2 YSYEKL. CDR3 sequence reads: CASSQDHQEGRIQETQYF. CDR3 coding DNA: TGCGCCAGCAGCCAAGATCATCAGGAGGGCAGGATCCAAGAGACCCAGTACTTC.

This clone occurred many times. The genes are TRBV7-9 and TRBJ2-2; 8 bases align to TRBD1. V was pared by 3 bases and J by 6 bases, with 6 bases of the junction left unmatched. Germline V gives CDR1 SEHNR, CDR2 FQNEAQ (reference sequence). This CDR3 comprises 15 residues. The CDR3 region is CASSLHSGGSGELFF. The CDR3 DNA is TGTGCCAGCAGCTTGCACTCAGGGGGCTCCGGGGAGCTGTTTTTT. Complete variable domain (other parts from reference TRBV7-9 and TRBJ2-2): DTGVSQNPRHKITKRGQNVTFRCDPISEHNRLYWYRQTLGQGPEFLTYFQNEAQLEKSRLLSDRFSAERPKGSFSTLEIQRTEQGDSAMYLCASSLHSGGSGELFFGEGSRLTVL.

The chain couples TRBV10-3 to TRBJ2-7, with TRBD2 as a possible D gene (6 bases). Looked up from germline, CDR1 is ENHRY and CDR2 is SYGVKD. Trimming took off 3 bases at V and 0 bases at J, with 12 bases between the two ends. The CDR3 consists of 15 residues. CDR3 protein: CAISESAGPSYEQYF. The CDR3, as DNA: TGTGCCATCAGTGAATCGGCGGGGCCCTCCTACGAGCAGTACTTC.

The J gene is TRBJ2-1, the V gene TRBV19, with no clear D. The V gene lost 6 bases and the J gene lost 4 bases, with 7 bases spanning the gap. The germline V gene has CDR1 LNHDA and CDR2 SQIVND (reference sequence). CDR3 size: 12 residues. Here the CDR3 reads CASSQAYNEQFF. The CDR3 DNA follows: TGTGCCAGTAGCCAGGCATACAATGAGCAGTTCTTC.

The rearrangement uses TRBV13 and TRBJ2-1; the D is unclear. This CDR3 has 16 amino acids. In germline, CDR1 is PRHDT, CDR2 FYEKMQ (reference sequence). The V end was cut by 2 bases, the J end by 4 bases, with 15 bases between. The CDR3 loop reads CASSLWTVPNYNEQFF. As DNA, the CDR3 is TGTGCCAGCAGCTTATGGACCGTCCCGAATTACAATGAGCAGTTCTTC.

This clone was seen a handful of times. The rearrangement uses TRBV5-1 and TRBJ2-5; D might be TRBD2 (5 bases). The germline V and J ends were trimmed by 0 bases and 7 bases, with 10 bases remaining between them. The germline V gene has CDR1 SGHRS and CDR2 YFSETQ. The CDR3 is 13 residues long. The CDR3 bases are TGCGCCAGCAGCTTGGACGGGATTGGGACCCAGTACTTC. Translating it yields CASSLDGIGTQYF.